This TCR beta chain originates from a study of cytomegalovirus exposure and HLA in healthy donors. Overall study results and limits: Associated with cytomegalovirus, according to the listing, were 150 to 200 TCR beta chains. Prior analysis indicated that the majority of TCR beta V segments exhibited productivity approximately 90% or approximately 30% of the time. Later on, a genetic analysis was performed. It linked a missense variant in DCLRE1C with V- and J-gene trimming of TCR beta. Later analysis suggested links between common viral pathogens and several top significant clusters.

V was pared by 6 bases and J by 5 bases, with 8 bases between. CDR1 and CDR2 (germline): DFQATT, SNEGSKA (reference sequence). The CDR3 is 10 amino acids. Both 60 Vbeta primers and 13 Jbeta primers went into the PCR. Profiling relied on immunoSEQ multiplex PCR, and the TCRdb table lists in-frame clones only, not all of them. The sample consists of about 93,000 clones, around 80% of them appearing once. As to this clone: Its antigen is not known.

The sample consisted of PBMCs. The chain links TRBV20-1 to TRBJ2-7; maybe TRBD1 (6 bases). The origin of this receptor is a man aged 30 to 39 in good health and CMV-seronegative. CDR3 in amino acids: CSATGNEQYF. The CDR3, as DNA: TGCAGTGCCACAGGGAACGAGCAGTACTTC.